This T cell receptor beta chain was captured by sequencing in a study of PD-L1 blockade in urothelial cancer. As for the study in general: The year 2014 saw patients start atezolizumab, 1,200 mg intravenously every 3 weeks. Overall study findings and caveats: For durable-benefit patients, tumor-associated blood clones expanded more at 3 weeks.

Germline assignment: CDR1 SGHKS and CDR2 YYEKEE (reference sequence). With 0 bases removed from V and 4 bases from J, the gap between germline ends came to 8 bases. The CDR3 runs 14 residues. Urothelial carcinoma in patients was locally advanced or metastatic. Details on this clone: What it binds is unknown.

Every PCR received spiked-in synthetic TCR analog templates. Libraries were prepared by immunoSEQ multiplex PCR; TCRdb keeps only in-frame clonotypes and omits some of them. This sample yields 85,000 to 100,000 clones, of which 90% are seen a single time; roughly a tenth belongs to the top ten. This chain uses TRBV5-5 with TRBJ2-4; weak D call: TRBD1 (5 bases). This TCR was sampled from a man aged 55 to 70 with urothelial cancer. Sequenced material: PBMCs, taken around atezolizumab (anti-PD-L1) treatment. The CDR3 coding sequence is TGTGCCAGCAGCTTGGCAGGGTCAAAAAACATTCAGTACTTC. Residues: CASSLAGSKNIQYF.